This T cell receptor beta chain was recorded in a study of a mutant IDH1 vaccine in newly diagnosed glioma. Study-wide context: Standard pretreatment was either radiotherapy, temozolomide, or, for most, radiochemotherapy with temozolomide. Study results and limitations: Apparently, pseudoprogression bore no relation to changes among the top peripheral T cell clonotypes.

CDR1 is SNHLY and CDR2 is FYNNEI in the germline V gene. V gave up 7 bases and J gave up 7 bases, with 13 bases separating them. The length of the CDR3 is 13 residues. Points on this clone: Antigen unknown.

Documented time point: week 47, end of study. Every vaccination contained 300 ug of the mutant IDH1 20-mer peptide and was paired with topical imiquimod. Each of the donors came in with new WHO grade 3 or 4 astrocytomas that were IDH1-mutant and ATRX-lost. Data came from immunoSEQ multiplex PCR; TCRdb stores just in-frame clones and leaves some out. The table records over 50,000 clones, about three quarters of them present only once. The material was PBMCs, obtained from a glioma patient whose treatment included an IDH1 peptide vaccine. The chain couples TRBV2 to TRBJ2-2, with D maybe TRBD1 (6 bases). This sequence originates from a woman aged 35 to 49 with glioma. Some clones in this sample may be carry-over from other donors' samples. The CDR3 sequence is CASNSDSGGELFF. The CDR3 coding sequence is TGTGCCAGCAATTCGGACAGCGGCGGGGAGCTGTTTTTT.